Listed below are T cell receptor beta chains from one sample, sequenced in a study of control samples from healthy donors and cancer patients. Produced via immunoSEQ multiplex PCR; TCRdb's table is partial and in-frame only. Of around 130,000 clones detected, around nine tenths appear once; the ten largest clones hold about 12%. Sequencing used blood. The source of these receptors is a man between 25 and 39 years old in good health. The CDR3 runs from the conserved cysteine through the conserved F or W. D genes are given only for firm matches. The size entry is marked missing in some rows and otherwise reads once, few, many or a size class.

TRBV27	TRBJ1-5	NA	13	NA	CASSLTSHQPQHF	TGTGCCAGCAGTTTAACGTCTCATCAGCCCCAGCATTTT
TRBV7-9	TRBJ2-7	NA	12	NA	CASSSHSDEQYF	TGTGCCAGCAGTTCTCATTCCGACGAGCAGTACTTC
TRBV5-1	TRBJ1-2	NA	11	NA	CASSLNSGYTF	TGCGCCAGCAGCCTTAACAGCGGCTACACCTTC
TRBV12-3/TRBV12-4	TRBJ1-5	NA	13	NA	CASSLRGEQPQHF	TGTGCCAGCAGTTTACGAGGGGAACAGCCCCAGCATTTT
TRBV28	TRBJ1-4	NA	14	TRBD1	CASSRQGLKEKLFF	TGTGCCAGCAGCCGACAGGGTCTTAAGGAAAAACTGTTTTTT
TRBV15	TRBJ1-2	NA	14	TRBD1	CATSPAGGISGYTF	TGTGCCACCAGCCCCGCAGGGGGCATAAGTGGCTACACCTTC
TRBV18	TRBJ1-3	NA	15	TRBD1	CASSPSTGGGNTIYF	TGTGCCAGCTCACCCTCAACAGGGGGCGGAAACACCATATATTTT
TRBV11-3	TRBJ1-6	few	17	NA	CASSLGRQIGYNSPLHF	TGTGCCAGCAGCTTAGGCCGACAGATCGGCTATAATTCACCCCTCCACTTT
TRBV24-1	TRBJ2-1	NA	15	NA	CATSDPSLIRDEQFF	TGTGCCACCAGTGATCCTTCTTTAATAAGGGATGAGCAGTTCTTC
TRBV6-4	TRBJ2-1	NA	14	TRBD2	CASKLATDYNEQFF	TGTGCCAGCAAACTAGCGACCGACTACAATGAGCAGTTCTTC
TRBV11-3	TRBJ2-3	once	15	TRBD1	CASSPGTGGTDTQYF	TGTGCCAGCAGCCCCGGGACAGGGGGCACAGATACGCAGTATTTT
TRBV11-3	TRBJ2-5	NA	15	NA	CASSPPWTPPQTQYF	TGTGCCAGCAGCCCCCCCTGGACTCCGCCGCAGACCCAGTACTTC
TRBV19	TRBJ1-5	few	16	TRBD1	CASSIDRQGLNQPQHF	TGTGCCAGTAGTATAGATAGACAGGGCCTCAATCAGCCCCAGCATTTT
TRBV10-3	TRBJ1-1	NA	14	TRBD1	CAISRQGANTEAFF	TGTGCCATCAGTCGACAGGGGGCGAACACTGAAGCTTTCTTT
TRBV5-6	TRBJ2-3	NA	17	NA	CASSPALAGPREDTQYF	TGTGCCAGCAGCCCGGCCCTGGCGGGCCCACGGGAGGATACGCAGTATTTT
TRBV6-5	TRBJ2-3	NA	14	NA	CASSSSQASDTQYF	TGTGCCAGCAGTTCCTCACAGGCTTCCGATACGCAGTATTTT
TRBV2	TRBJ1-2	NA	11	TRBD1	CASRADRVKTF	TGTGCCAGCAGAGCGGACAGGGTGAAAACCTTC
TRBV15	TRBJ1-1	NA	13	TRBD1	CGTAGGFSTEAFF	TGTGGCACCGCAGGGGGCTTCTCCACTGAAGCTTTCTTT
TRBV10-3	TRBJ2-2	NA	18	NA	CAISESVGRGENTGELFF	TGTGCCATCAGTGAGTCAGTAGGCAGGGGTGAGAACACCGGGGAGCTGTTTTTT
TRBV6-5	TRBJ2-7	NA	12	NA	CITGVGSYEQYF	TGTATCACAGGAGTAGGATCCTACGAGCAGTACTTC
TRBV4-2	TRBJ2-6	NA	16	NA	CASSQEVASGANVLTF	TGTGCCAGCAGCCAAGAAGTGGCGAGCGGGGCCAACGTCCTGACTTTC
TRBV12-5	TRBJ2-3	NA	15	TRBD2	CASGLVGGALDTQYF	TGTGCTAGTGGTTTGGTCGGGGGGGCCCTAGATACGCAGTATTTT
TRBV6-6	TRBJ1-5	NA	13	NA	CASRTGLGQPQHF	TGTGCCAGCAGGACAGGACTGGGGCAGCCCCAGCATTTT
TRBV24-1	TRBJ2-6	NA	14	NA	CATSDPVGANVLTF	TGTGCCACCAGTGATCCAGTTGGGGCCAACGTCCTGACTTTC
TRBV5-1	TRBJ1-3	NA	15	NA	CASSPAGGSGNTIYF	TGCGCCAGCAGCCCAGCAGGAGGCTCTGGAAACACCATATATTTT
TRBV5-1	TRBJ1-6	NA	16	TRBD1	CASSPDRSRNSSPLHF	TGCGCCAGCAGCCCGGACAGGTCTAGAAATTCTTCACCCCTCCACTTT
TRBV7-2	TRBJ1-1	few	14	NA	CASSSGPMGTEAFF	TGTGCCAGCAGCTCGGGACCGATGGGCACTGAAGCTTTCTTT
TRBV27	TRBJ1-2	NA	15	TRBD1	CASSQTGGAKVGYTF	TGTGCCAGCAGTCAGACAGGGGGCGCGAAGGTTGGCTACACCTTC
TRBV18	TRBJ1-3	NA	15	NA	CASSPRESSGNTIYF	TGTGCCAGCTCACCACGAGAGAGCTCTGGAAACACCATATATTTT
TRBV5-1	TRBJ1-1	NA	14	TRBD1	CASSFQGGNTEAFF	TGCGCCAGCAGCTTCCAGGGGGGTAACACTGAAGCTTTCTTT
TRBV24-1	TRBJ1-5	NA	14	TRBD1	CATSEEGASQPQHF	TGTGCCACCAGTGAAGAGGGGGCGAGTCAGCCCCAGCATTTT
TRBV5-1	TRBJ1-1	NA	18	TRBD1	CASSQPTGGGIRHTEAFF	TGCGCCAGCAGCCAGCCTACAGGGGGCGGGATTCGGCACACTGAAGCTTTCTTT
TRBV7-3	TRBJ2-1	NA	15	TRBD2	CASSLAGGVYNEQFF	TGTGCCAGCAGCTTAGCGGGGGGCGTTTACAATGAGCAGTTCTTC
TRBV12-3/TRBV12-4	TRBJ1-4	NA	13	NA	CASSLQANEKLFF	TGTGCCAGCAGTTTACAGGCTAATGAAAAACTGTTTTTT
TRBV18	TRBJ1-1	NA	14	NA	CASSPRQRDTEAFF	TGTGCCAGCTCACCACGACAAAGGGACACTGAAGCTTTCTTT
TRBV20-1	TRBJ2-3	NA	14	TRBD2	CSASIAGLTDTQYF	TGCAGTGCTAGTATAGCGGGGCTCACAGATACGCAGTATTTT
TRBV10-3	TRBJ2-5	once	17	NA	CAISESPGVAEQETQYF	TGTGCCATCAGTGAATCCCCGGGGGTAGCGGAACAAGAGACCCAGTACTTC
TRBV3-1/TRBV3-2	TRBJ1-2	NA	17	NA	CASSSWTGKGFYHGYTF	TGTGCCAGCAGCAGTTGGACGGGAAAGGGGTTCTACCATGGCTACACCTTC
TRBV27	TRBJ1-3	NA	18	NA	CASSLSASRAVSGNTIYF	TGTGCCAGCAGTTTATCGGCTTCGAGGGCTGTCTCTGGAAACACCATATATTTT
TRBV27	TRBJ2-5	once	13	NA	CASSWGRGETQYF	TGTGCCAGCAGTTGGGGCCGAGGGGAGACCCAGTACTTC
TRBV6-5	TRBJ1-5	NA	13	NA	CASSLNSNQPQHF	TGTGCCAGCAGCCTCAATAGCAATCAGCCCCAGCATTTT
TRBV11-3	TRBJ2-1	NA	13	NA	CASSLDWTNEQFF	TGTGCCAGCAGCTTAGATTGGACAAACGAGCAGTTCTTC
TRBV11-1	TRBJ2-3	NA	16	NA	CASSLLRGVSTDTQYF	TGTGCCAGCAGCTTATTACGAGGGGTGAGCACAGATACGCAGTATTTT
TRBV4-1	TRBJ1-6	few	15	NA	CASMGGSSYNSPLHF	TGCGCCAGCATGGGGGGGAGCTCCTATAATTCACCCCTCCACTTT
TRBV14	TRBJ2-7	NA	14	NA	CASSQTGTPYEQYF	TGTGCCAGCAGCCAAACAGGGACCCCCTACGAGCAGTACTTC
TRBV9	TRBJ2-3	NA	16	TRBD2	CASSVGSGGAGDTQYF	TGTGCCAGCAGCGTAGGGAGCGGGGGGGCTGGAGATACGCAGTATTTT
TRBV6-6	TRBJ2-3	NA	16	TRBD2	CASSYGLAGGPDTQYF	TGTGCCAGCAGTTATGGACTAGCGGGGGGGCCAGATACGCAGTATTTT
TRBV5-6	TRBJ1-1	NA	16	TRBD1	CASSLLQTGLGTEAFF	TGTGCCAGCAGCTTGCTTCAGACAGGGTTAGGGACTGAAGCTTTCTTT
TRBV4-1	TRBJ1-1	NA	13	TRBD1	CASSHRGSTEAFF	TGCGCCAGCTCGCACAGGGGGAGCACTGAAGCTTTCTTT
TRBV9	TRBJ2-3	NA	15	TRBD1	CASSVVGQSTDTQYF	TGTGCCAGCAGCGTAGTGGGACAGAGCACAGATACGCAGTATTTT